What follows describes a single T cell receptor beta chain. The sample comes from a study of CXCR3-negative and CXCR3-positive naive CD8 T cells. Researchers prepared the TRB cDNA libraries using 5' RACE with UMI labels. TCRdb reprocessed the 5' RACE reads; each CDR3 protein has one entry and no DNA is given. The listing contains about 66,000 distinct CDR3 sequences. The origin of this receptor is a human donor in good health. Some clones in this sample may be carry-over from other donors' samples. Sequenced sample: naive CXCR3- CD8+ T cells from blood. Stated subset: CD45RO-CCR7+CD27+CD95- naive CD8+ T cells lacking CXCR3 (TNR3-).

Here the CDR3 reads CASSGDRGPPRFYEQYF. The rearrangement uses TRBV2 and TRBJ2-7; TCRdb picks TRBD1, but there is no DNA to check that call. Germline V gives CDR1 SNHLY, CDR2 FYNNEI. This CDR3 contains 17 residues.